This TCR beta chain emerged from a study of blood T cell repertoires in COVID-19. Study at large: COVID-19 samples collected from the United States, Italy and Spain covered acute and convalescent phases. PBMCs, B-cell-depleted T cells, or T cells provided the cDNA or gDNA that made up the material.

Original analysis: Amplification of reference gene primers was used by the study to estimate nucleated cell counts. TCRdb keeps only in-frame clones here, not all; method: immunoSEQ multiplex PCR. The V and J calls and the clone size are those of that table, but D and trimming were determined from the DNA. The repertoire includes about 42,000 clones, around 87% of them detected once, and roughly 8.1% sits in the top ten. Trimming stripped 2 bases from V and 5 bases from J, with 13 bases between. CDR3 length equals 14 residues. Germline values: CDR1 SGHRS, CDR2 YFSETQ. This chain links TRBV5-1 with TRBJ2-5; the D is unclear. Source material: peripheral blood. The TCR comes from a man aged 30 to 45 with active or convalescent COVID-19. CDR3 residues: CASSLLSTRETQYF. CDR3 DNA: TGCGCCAGCAGCTTACTTTCGACTCGGGAGACCCAGTACTTC.